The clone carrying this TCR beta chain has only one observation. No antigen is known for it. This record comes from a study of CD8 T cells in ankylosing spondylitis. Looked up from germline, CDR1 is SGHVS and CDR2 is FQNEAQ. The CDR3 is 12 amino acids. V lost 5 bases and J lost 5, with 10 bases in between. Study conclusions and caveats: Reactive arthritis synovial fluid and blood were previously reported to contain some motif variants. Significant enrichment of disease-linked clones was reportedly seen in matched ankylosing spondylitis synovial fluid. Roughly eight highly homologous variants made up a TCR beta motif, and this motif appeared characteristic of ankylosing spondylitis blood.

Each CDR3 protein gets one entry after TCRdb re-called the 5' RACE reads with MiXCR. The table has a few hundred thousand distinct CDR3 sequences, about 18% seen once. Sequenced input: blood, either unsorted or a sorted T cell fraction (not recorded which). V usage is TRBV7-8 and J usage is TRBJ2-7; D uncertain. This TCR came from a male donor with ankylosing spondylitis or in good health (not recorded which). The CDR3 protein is CASSPPLHEQYF. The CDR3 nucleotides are TGTGCCAGCAGCCCCCCCCTTCACGAGCAGTACTTC.